These 13 T cell receptor beta chains originate from one sample sequenced in a study of T cells in Graves' hyperthyroidism and ophthalmopathy. RNA transcripts were the template for amplifying TCR beta CDR3 regions. The HTBI primer set was used in a first-round RT-PCR of the TCR CDR3. From the multiplex PCR reads, TCRdb called clonotypes with MiXCR, one entry per CDR3 protein. Of some 250,000 distinct CDR3 sequences listed, roughly 15% are singletons. Sequencing input: blood. The receptors were sampled from a woman aged 50 to 65 with Graves' hyperthyroidism that later progressed to Graves' ophthalmopathy.

The V and J genes are TRBV2 and TRBJ1-2, with D maybe TRBD1 (6 bases). Per the germline V gene, CDR1 is SNHLY and CDR2 is FYNNEI. V was trimmed by 7 bases and J by 1 base, leaving 22 bases between them. The CDR3 runs to 17 residues. CDR3 sequence (DNA): TGTGCCAGCAACCCGAAATGGGCAGGGGCCGATAACTATGGCTACACCTTC. Its translation is CASNPKWAGADNYGYTF. Full variable domain (missing parts from reference TRBV2 and TRBJ1-2): EPEVTQTPSHQVTQMGQEVILRCVPISNHLYFYWYRQILGQKVEFLVSFYNNEISEKSEIFDDQFSVERPDGSNFTLKIRSTKLEDSAMYFCASNPKWAGADNYGYTFGSGTRLTVV.

The chain links TRBV20-1 to TRBJ2-3; the D gene is possibly TRBD2 (6 bases). V lost 1 base to trimming and J lost 6 bases, with 14 bases between them. CDR1 and CDR2 from the germline V gene are DFQATT and SNEGSKA (reference sequence). There are 14 residues in the CDR3. The CDR3 nucleotides are TGCAGTGCTAGAGGGTTAGGAGGGAGCGATACGCAGTATTTT. The encoded protein is CSARGLGGSDTQYF.

The rearrangement links TRBV28 to TRBJ1-6; the match to TRBD1 covers 7 bases. From germline, CDR1 is MDHEN and CDR2 SYDVKM. V lost 5 bases to trimming and J lost 0 bases; unmatched junction nucleotides: 10. This CDR3 comprises 18 residues. The CDR3 is CASSPGQPPRSYNSPLHF. CDR3 bases: TGTGCCAGCAGTCCGGGACAGCCACCCCGCTCCTATAATTCACCCCTCCACTTT.

The V gene is TRBV19, the J gene TRBJ1-1, with 9 positions matching TRBD1. The V segment lost 7 bases and the J segment 3 bases; nucleotides outside the gene matches: 3. Germline loops: CDR1 LNHDA, CDR2 SQIVND (reference sequence). This CDR3 spans 13 amino acids. The CDR3 coding sequence is TGTGCCAGTACTTGGACAGGGGACACTGAAGCTTTCTTT. Protein: CASTWTGDTEAFF.

On this clonotype itself: At one of its ends the junction is not consistent with the germline gene, which may arise from a read error. This rearrangement joins TRBV5-6 to TRBJ2-7; D uncertain. Germline V gene lookup returns CDR1 SGHDT and CDR2 YYEEEE. CDR3 length: 13 residues. The CDR3 DNA reads TGTGCCAGCAGCTTGTACGTGGGCTACGAGCCGTACTTC. Protein sequence: CASSLYVGYEPYF.

The table lists this clonotype with many counts. This CDR3 is CASSSGQGRDQPQHF. CDR3 sequence (DNA): TGTGCCAGCAGCTCGGGACAGGGTAGGGATCAGCCCCAGCATTTT. This sequence joins TRBV12-3 or TRBV12-4 and TRBJ1-5; 9 bases fit TRBD1. V gave up 6 bases and J gave up 5 bases; unmatched junction bases: 8. The CDR3 contains 15 residues.

This clonotype showed up many times. The V and J genes are TRBV9 and TRBJ1-1; unclear D gene. Germline loops: CDR1 SGDLS, CDR2 YYNGEE. CDR3 length equals 12 residues. Trimming took off 4 bases at V and 4 bases at J, with 8 bases between the two ends. The CDR3 DNA reads as TGTGCCAGCAGCCAGGAAGGCACTGAAGCTTTCTTT. It is translated as CASSQEGTEAFF.

This clonotype was picked up many times. The J gene is TRBJ1-5, the V gene TRBV30; D might be TRBD1 (6 bases). The CDR3 totals 14 residues. The germline V gene encodes CDR1 GTSNPN and CDR2 SVGIG (reference sequence). V was clipped by 2 bases and J by 5 bases, with 13 bases between them. The CDR3 DNA is TGTGCCTGGAGTAAAGGGGGTTGGGATCAGCCCCAGCATTTT. Encoded protein: CAWSKGGWDQPQHF.

This chain links TRBV19 with TRBJ1-1, with D maybe TRBD1 (5 bases). The CDR3 consists of 17 residues. Germline values: CDR1 LNHDA, CDR2 SQIVND (reference sequence). The germline V and J ends were trimmed by 5 bases and 0 bases, with 19 bases remaining between them. The CDR3 region is CASSSRQRWDMNTEAFF. Written as DNA, the CDR3 is TGTGCCAGTAGTTCCCGACAGCGCTGGGATATGAACACTGAAGCTTTCTTT.

Ten or more counts support this clonotype. The rearrangement joins TRBV5-4 to TRBJ1-1; D unresolved. Germline CDR1 is SGHNT and CDR2 is YYREEE (reference sequence). V was clipped by 4 bases and J by 8 bases, with 15 bases between them. The CDR3 totals 13 residues. In DNA form, the CDR3 reads TGTGCCAGCAGCCTGGCAGATTGGAAGGAAGCTTTCTTT. Residues: CASSLADWKEAFF. The whole variable domain, filled in from reference TRBV5-4 and TRBJ1-1, reads ETGVTQSPTHLIKTRGQQVTLRCSSQSGHNTVSWYQQALGQGPQFIFQYYREEENGRGNFPPRFSGLQFPNYSSELNVNALELDDSALYLCASSLADWKEAFFGQGTRLTVV.

The rearrangement links TRBV20-1 to TRBJ2-5; TRBD2 matches at 13 bases. Germline-derived CDR1 and CDR2 are DFQATT and SNEGSKA (reference sequence). The CDR3 loop spans 16 amino acids. After removal of 3 bases from V and 3 bases from J, the junction contained 7 bases not matched to a gene. In DNA, the CDR3 is TGCAGTGCTAGGTCTGGACTAGCGGGAGTTGAAGAGACCCAGTACTTC. This codes for CSARSGLAGVEETQYF.

This clonotype was counted ten times or more. The V gene is TRBV20-1, the J gene TRBJ2-5; 9 nucleotides align to TRBD2. The CDR3 is 15 residues long. Germline CDR1 reads DFQATT; CDR2 reads SNEGSKA (reference sequence). V shed 5 bases, J shed 1 base, and the junction held 8 bases outside the gene matches. The CDR3 spells CSADISGRFQETQYF. Here the CDR3 DNA reads TGCAGTGCTGATATAAGCGGGAGGTTCCAAGAGACCCAGTACTTC.

The chain recombines TRBV29-1 with TRBJ2-5; TRBD2 aligns across 10 bases. J gave up 6 bases and V 6 bases, and 10 bases lay outside the gene matches. This CDR3 is 14 amino acids long. Germline V gene sequence: CDR1 SQVTM, CDR2 ANQGSEA. The CDR3 reads CSVPSGRGRKTQYF. In DNA form, the CDR3 reads TGCAGCGTGCCTAGCGGGAGAGGAAGAAAGACCCAGTACTTC.